The entry below describes one T cell receptor (beta chain). The data belong to a study of Graves' ophthalmopathy and Graves' hyperthyroidism. Enrolled hyperthyroidism patients had a new diagnosis, a duration under 2 months, and an age of 18 to 65. The CDR3 consists of 16 residues. V lost 5 bases and J lost 5; bases outside the gene matches: 12. Looked up from germline, CDR1 is SGHVS and CDR2 is FQNEAQ. Amplified TCR beta CDR3 regions were obtained using RNA transcripts as template. RT-PCR in the first round used HTBI primers; a second-round multiplex PCR followed. TCRdb fed the multiplex PCR reads into MiXCR, producing one record per CDR3 protein. The sample consists of about 550,000 distinct CDR3 sequences, roughly 39% of them appearing once.

The receptor's source is an adult man with Graves' hyperthyroidism. Sequences were obtained from peripheral blood or thyroid tissue (not recorded which). The chain carries TRBV7-8 and TRBJ2-3; 8 bases align to TRBD2. CDR3 nucleotide sequence: TGTGCCAGCAGCCCGCATACGGGGGGGCCTAGAGATACGCAGTATTTT. Its protein is CASSPHTGGPRDTQYF. The complete variable domain, with remaining parts taken from reference TRBV7-8 and TRBJ2-3, reads GAGVSQSPRYKVAKRGQDVALRCDPISGHVSLFWYQQALGQGPEFLTYFQNEAQLDKSGLPSDRFFAERPEGSVSTLKIQRTQQEDSAVYLCASSPHTGGPRDTQYFGPGTRLTVL.